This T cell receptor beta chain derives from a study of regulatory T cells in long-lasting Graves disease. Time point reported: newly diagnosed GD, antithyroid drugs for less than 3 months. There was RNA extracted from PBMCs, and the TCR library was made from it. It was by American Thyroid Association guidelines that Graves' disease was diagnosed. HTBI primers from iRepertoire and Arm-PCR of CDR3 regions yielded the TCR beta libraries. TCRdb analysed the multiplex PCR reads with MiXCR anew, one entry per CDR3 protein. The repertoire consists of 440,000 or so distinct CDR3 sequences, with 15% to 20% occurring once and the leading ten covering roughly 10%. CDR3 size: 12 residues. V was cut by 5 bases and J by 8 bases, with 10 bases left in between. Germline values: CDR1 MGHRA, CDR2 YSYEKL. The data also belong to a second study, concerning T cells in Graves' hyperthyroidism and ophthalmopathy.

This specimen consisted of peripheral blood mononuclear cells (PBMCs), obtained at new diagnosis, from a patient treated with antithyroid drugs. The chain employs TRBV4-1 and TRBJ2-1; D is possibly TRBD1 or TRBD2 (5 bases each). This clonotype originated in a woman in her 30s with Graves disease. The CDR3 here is CASSSRGDEQFF. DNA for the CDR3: TGCGCCAGCAGCAGCCGAGGGGATGAGCAGTTCTTC.